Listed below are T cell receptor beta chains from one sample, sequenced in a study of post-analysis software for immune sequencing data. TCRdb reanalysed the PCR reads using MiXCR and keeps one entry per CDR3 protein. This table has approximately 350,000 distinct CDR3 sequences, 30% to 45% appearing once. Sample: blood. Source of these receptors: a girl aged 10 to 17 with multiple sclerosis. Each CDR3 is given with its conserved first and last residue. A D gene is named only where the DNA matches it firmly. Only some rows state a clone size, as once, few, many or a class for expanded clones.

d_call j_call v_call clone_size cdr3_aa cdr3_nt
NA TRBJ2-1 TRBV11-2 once CASSGTNNEQFF TGTGCCAGCAGCGGAACTAACAATGAGCAGTTCTTC
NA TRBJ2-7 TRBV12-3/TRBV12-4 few CASSSPLGASSYEQYF TGTGCCAGCAGTAGCCCATTGGGGGCCAGCTCCTACGAGCAGTACTTC
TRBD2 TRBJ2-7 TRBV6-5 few CASRLASGGTTYEQYF TGTGCCAGCAGACTCGCCAGCGGGGGGACTACCTACGAGCAGTACTTC
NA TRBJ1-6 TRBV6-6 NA CASSSWGTVNNSPLHF TGTGCCAGCAGTTCCTGGGGGACCGTTAATAATTCACCCCTCCACTTT
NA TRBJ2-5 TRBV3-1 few CASSQGTGTYQETQYF TGTGCCAGCAGCCAAGGTACCGGGACTTACCAAGAGACCCAGTACTTC
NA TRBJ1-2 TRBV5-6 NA CASSLTGANYGYTF TGTGCCAGCAGCTTGACAGGAGCTAACTATGGCTACACCTTC
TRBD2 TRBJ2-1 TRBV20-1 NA CSASSSGGANNEQFF TGCAGTGCTAGTTCTAGCGGGGGGGCGAACAATGAGCAGTTCTTC
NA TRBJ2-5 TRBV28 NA CASRAIKETQYF TGTGCCAGCAGGGCCATAAAAGAGACCCAGTACTTC
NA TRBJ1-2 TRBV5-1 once CASSLVMEDYGYTF TGCGCCAGCAGCTTGGTGATGGAAGACTATGGCTACACCTTC
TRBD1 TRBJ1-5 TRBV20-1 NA CSAIRGLGQGPNQPQHF TGCAGTGCTATTCGAGGGTTGGGACAGGGTCCCAATCAGCCCCAGCATTTT
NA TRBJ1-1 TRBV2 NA CASSPSELQNTKAFF TGTGCCAGCAGTCCCTCGGAGCTTCAGAACACTAAAGCTTTCTTT
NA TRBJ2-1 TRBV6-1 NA CASSDGYHNEQFF TGTGCCAGCAGTGATGGCTACCACAATGAGCAGTTCTTC
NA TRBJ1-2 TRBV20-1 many CSARDPGRGYGYTF TGCAGTGCCAGAGACCCCGGCAGGGGCTATGGCTACACCTTC
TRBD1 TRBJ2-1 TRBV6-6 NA CASSYPLGTVGEQFF TGTGCCAGCAGTTACCCCCTCGGGACAGTCGGTGAGCAGTTCTTC
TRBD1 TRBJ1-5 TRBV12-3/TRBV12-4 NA CASSGTGAAPQPQHF TGTGCCAGCAGCGGGACAGGGGCGGCACCTCAGCCCCAGCATTTT
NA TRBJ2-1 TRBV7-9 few CASSGDPYNEQFF TGTGCCAGCAGCGGGGATCCCTACAATGAGCAGTTCTTC
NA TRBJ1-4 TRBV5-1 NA CASSRDPNEKLFF TGCGCCAGCAGCAGGGACCCTAATGAAAAACTGTTTTTT
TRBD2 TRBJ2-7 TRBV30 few CAWFGRGAYEQYF TGTGCCTGGTTCGGACGGGGGGCCTACGAGCAGTACTTC
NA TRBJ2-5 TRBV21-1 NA CASSGTRRETQYF TGTGCCAGCTCGGGGACTAGGCGAGAGACCCAGTACTTC
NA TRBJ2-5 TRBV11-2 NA CASSLSALPETQYF TGTGCCAGCAGCTTAAGCGCCCTCCCAGAGACCCAGTACTTC
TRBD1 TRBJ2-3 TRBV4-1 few CASSQDPGQGTDTQYF TGCGCCAGCAGCCAAGACCCGGGACAGGGAACAGATACGCAGTATTTT
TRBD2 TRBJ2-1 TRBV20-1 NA CSASPISGYSYNEQFF TGCAGTGCTAGCCCTATTAGCGGGTACTCCTACAATGAGCAGTTCTTC
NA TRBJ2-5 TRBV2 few CASSALWGETQYF TGTGCCAGCAGTGCCCTCTGGGGAGAGACCCAGTACTTC
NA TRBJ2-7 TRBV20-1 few CSARVSRGRGRTYEQYF TGCAGTGCTAGAGTCTCGCGTGGGCGGGGGCGCACCTACGAGCAGTACTTC
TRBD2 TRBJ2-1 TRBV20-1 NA CSAQRGAYNEQFF TGCAGTGCTCAGCGGGGGGCTTACAATGAGCAGTTCTTC
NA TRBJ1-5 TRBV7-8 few CASSLAGNSNQPQHF TGTGCCAGCAGCTTAGCAGGGAATAGCAATCAGCCCCAGCATTTT
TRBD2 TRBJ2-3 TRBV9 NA CASSLGLAGHITDTQYF TGTGCCAGCAGCCTAGGACTAGCGGGGCATATCACAGATACGCAGTATTTT
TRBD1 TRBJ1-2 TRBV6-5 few CASSRGQVYGYTF TGTGCCAGCAGCCGTGGACAGGTCTATGGCTACACCTTC
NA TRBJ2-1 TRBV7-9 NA CASSSPDGYNEQFF TGTGCCAGCAGCTCGCCGGACGGTTACAATGAGCAGTTCTTC
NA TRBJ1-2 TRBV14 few CASSPREGYGYTF TGTGCCAGCAGCCCCCGGGAGGGGTATGGCTACACCTTC
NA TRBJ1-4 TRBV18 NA CASSPNNEKLFF TGTGCCAGCTCACCCAATAATGAAAAACTGTTTTTT
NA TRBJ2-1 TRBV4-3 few CASSQDRGGQGAYNEQFF TGCGCCAGCAGCCAAGATAGAGGGGGGCAGGGGGCCTACAATGAGCAGTTCTTC
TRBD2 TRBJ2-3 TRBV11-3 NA CASSLGGEATDTQYF TGTGCCAGCAGCTTGGGGGGGGAAGCCACAGATACGCAGTATTTT
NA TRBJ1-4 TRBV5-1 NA CASSPEGGLGGKLFF TGCGCCAGCAGCCCCGAGGGAGGACTCGGGGGAAAACTGTTTTTT
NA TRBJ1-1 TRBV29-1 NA CSVTTGPTEAFF TGCAGCGTTACCACAGGGCCCACTGAAGCTTTCTTT
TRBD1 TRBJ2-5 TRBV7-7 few CASSHDRGLETQYF TGTGCTAGCAGCCACGACAGGGGGCTAGAGACCCAGTACTTC
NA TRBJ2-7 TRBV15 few CAVGQGGWSYEQYF TGTGCTGTAGGGCAGGGGGGTTGGTCCTACGAGCAGTACTTC
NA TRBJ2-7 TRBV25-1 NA CASGDSSAYEQYF TGTGCCAGCGGAGACAGTTCGGCGTACGAGCAGTACTTC
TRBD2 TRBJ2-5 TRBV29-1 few CSVEKAGGGETQYF TGCAGCGTTGAAAAAGCGGGGGGAGGAGAGACCCAGTACTTC
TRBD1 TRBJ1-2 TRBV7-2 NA CASSPRTGVDYGYTF TGTGCCAGCAGCCCCCGGACAGGGGTTGACTATGGCTACACCTTC
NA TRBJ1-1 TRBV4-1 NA CASSHPARGGTEAFF TGCGCCAGCAGCCACCCCGCCAGGGGAGGAACTGAAGCTTTCTTT
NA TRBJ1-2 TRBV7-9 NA CASSLESRISYTF TGTGCCAGCAGCTTAGAGTCAAGGATTAGCTACACCTTC
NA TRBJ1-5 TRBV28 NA CASSSASQPQHF TGTGCCAGCAGTTCCGCCAGTCAGCCCCAGCATTTT
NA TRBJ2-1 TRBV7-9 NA CASSLAGWDEQFF TGTGCCAGCAGCTTAGCGGGTTGGGATGAGCAGTTCTTC
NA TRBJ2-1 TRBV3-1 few CASSQVGGAHNEQFF TGTGCCAGCAGCCAAGTGGGGGGGGCCCACAATGAGCAGTTCTTC
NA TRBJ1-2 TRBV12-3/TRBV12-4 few CASIPAAGPYGYTF TGTGCCAGCATTCCCGCGGCAGGCCCCTATGGCTACACCTTC
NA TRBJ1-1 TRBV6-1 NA CASADTPEAFF TGTGCCAGCGCGGACACCCCAGAAGCTTTCTTT
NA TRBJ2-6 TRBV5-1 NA CASSFDGANVLTF TGCGCCAGCAGCTTCGATGGGGCCAACGTCCTGACTTTC
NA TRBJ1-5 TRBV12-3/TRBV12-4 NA CASSLGGGGNDQPQHF TGTGCCAGCAGTTTAGGCGGGGGCGGAAATGATCAGCCCCAGCATTTT
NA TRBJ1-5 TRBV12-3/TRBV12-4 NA CASSSGHPNQPQHF TGTGCCAGCAGTTCGGGACACCCTAATCAGCCCCAGCATTTT
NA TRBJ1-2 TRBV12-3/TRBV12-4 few CASSLINYGYTF TGTGCCAGCAGCCTGATTAACTATGGCTACACCTTC
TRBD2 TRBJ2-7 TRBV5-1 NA CASSDIGGGLTYEQYF TGCGCCAGCAGCGATATTGGCGGGGGACTCACCTACGAGCAGTACTTC
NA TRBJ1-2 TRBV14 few CASSAQRNYGYTF TGTGCCAGCAGCGCTCAAAGAAACTATGGCTACACCTTC
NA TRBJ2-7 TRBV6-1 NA CAGSSYSSYEQYF TGTGCCGGCAGCAGCTATAGCTCCTACGAGCAGTACTTC
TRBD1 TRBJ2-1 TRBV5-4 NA CASSPRGGQIYPYNEQFF TGTGCCAGCAGCCCCAGAGGGGGACAGATTTACCCCTACAATGAGCAGTTCTTC
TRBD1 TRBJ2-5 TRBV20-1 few CSFRFGQGRRETQYF TGCAGTTTTCGATTTGGACAGGGTAGAAGAGAGACCCAGTACTTC
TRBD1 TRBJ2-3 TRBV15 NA CATSRDPTGGDTQYF TGTGCCACCAGCAGAGATCCGACAGGGGGAGATACGCAGTATTTT